This T cell receptor (beta chain) was identified in a study of identical twins. This clonotype was counted a few times. Its antigen remains unidentified. Each CDR3 protein gets one entry after TCRdb re-called the 5' RACE reads with MiXCR. This table holds more than 200,000 distinct CDR3 sequences, around a tenth found once. The V gene end was trimmed by 4 bases and the J gene end by 4 bases; junction bases not matched to a gene: 14. This CDR3 is built from 16 residues. Per germline, CDR1 SGHTS and CDR2 YDEGEE. General observations from the study: Twins shared out-of-frame alpha sequences with excess low generation probability. With abundant cord blood beta clonotypes, insertions were fewer; memory repertoires showed no such pattern. Models underestimated out-of-frame TCR alpha sharing in monozygotic twins.

J is TRBJ2-7 and V is TRBV5-8; 7 bases fit TRBD2. Sequencing was done on a sample of memory (CD45RO+) T cells sorted from blood. The TCR comes from a woman between 18 and 30 years old in good health. Here the CDR3 DNA reads TGTGCCAGCAGCCCCGGGGAGGGCCTCCACCTGTACGAGCAGTACTTC. This gives the protein CASSPGEGLHLYEQYF.